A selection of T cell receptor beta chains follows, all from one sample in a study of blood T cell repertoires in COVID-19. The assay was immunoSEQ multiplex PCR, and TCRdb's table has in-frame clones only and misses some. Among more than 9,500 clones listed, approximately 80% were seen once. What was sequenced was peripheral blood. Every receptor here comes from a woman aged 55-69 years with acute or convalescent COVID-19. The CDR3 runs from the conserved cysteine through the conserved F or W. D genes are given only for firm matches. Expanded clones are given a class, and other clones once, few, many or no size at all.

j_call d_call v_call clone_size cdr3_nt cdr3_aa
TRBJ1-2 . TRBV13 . TGTGCCAGCAGCTTAGGTCCGGGGTTGGGGAATGGCTACACCTTC CASSLGPGLGNGYTF
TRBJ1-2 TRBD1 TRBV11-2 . TGTGCCAGCAGCATCCGACAGGGCAATAGCCGCTATGGCTACACCTTC CASSIRQGNSRYGYTF
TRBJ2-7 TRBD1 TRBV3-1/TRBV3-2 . TGTGCCAGCAGCCAAGATCGAGGGACAGGCTCCTACGAGCAGTACTTC CASSQDRGTGSYEQYF
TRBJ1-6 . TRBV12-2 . TGTGCAAGTCGCTTAGCCTTTGGCAGGGGTGGTTCACCCCTCCACTTT CASRLAFGRGGSPLHF
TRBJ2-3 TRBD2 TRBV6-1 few TGTGCCAGCAGTGAAGAATTAGCGGGGGCAGCACAAGATACGCAGTATTTT CASSEELAGAAQDTQYF
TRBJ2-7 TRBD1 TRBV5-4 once TGTGCCAGCAGCTGGGGACAGAGCTACGAGCAGTACTTC CASSWGQSYEQYF
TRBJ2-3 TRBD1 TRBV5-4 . TGTGCCAGCAGCTTTAAACAGGGGCCTCACCTAACAGATACGCAGTATTTT CASSFKQGPHLTDTQYF
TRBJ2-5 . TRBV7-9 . TGTGCCAGCAGCCCCGAACGTACAGAGCAAGAGACCCAGTACTTC CASSPERTEQETQYF
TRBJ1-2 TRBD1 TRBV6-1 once TGTGCCAGCAGTGAAACGACAGGGGGCTATGGCTACACCTTC CASSETTGGYGYTF
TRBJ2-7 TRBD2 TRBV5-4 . TGTGCCAGCAGCTTGGGGGAGCGGGGGCTCGGAGAGCAGTACTTC CASSLGERGLGEQYF
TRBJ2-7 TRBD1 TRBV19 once TGTGCCACCAGGGGGACAGGGGGTTCCTACGAGCAGTACTTC CATRGTGGSYEQYF
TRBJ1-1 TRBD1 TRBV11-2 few TGTGCCAGCAGCCCCCAACGTGGCGGGACAGGGACTGAAGCTTTCTTT CASSPQRGGTGTEAFF
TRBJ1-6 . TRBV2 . TGTGCCAGCACTCTACTTGTTGGGCCAGCTAATTCACCCCTCCACTTT CASTLLVGPANSPLHF
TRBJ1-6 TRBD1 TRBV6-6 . TGTGCCAGCAGTTACTCGAGAGGGACAGTTAATTCACCCCTCCACTTT CASSYSRGTVNSPLHF
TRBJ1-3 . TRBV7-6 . TGTGCCACCTCGTCCCAAAGACACCTGGCCTCTGGAAACACCATATATTTT CATSSQRHLASGNTIYF
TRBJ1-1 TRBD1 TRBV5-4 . TGTGCCAGCTCGGGACAGGGCCAGGCTTTCTTT CASSGQGQAFF
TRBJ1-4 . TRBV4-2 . TGTGCCAGCAGCCAAGCAGGGTTCAGCGAAAAACTGTTTTTT CASSQAGFSEKLFF
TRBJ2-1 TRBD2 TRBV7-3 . TGTGCCAGCAGCTTTAGCGGGGGGGCCTACAATGAGCAGTTCTTC CASSFSGGAYNEQFF
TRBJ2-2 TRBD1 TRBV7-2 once TGTGCCAGCAGCCGGACAGGGAAAGGGGGTGGCGGGGAGCTGTTTTTT CASSRTGKGGGGELFF
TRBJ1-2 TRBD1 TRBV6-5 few TGTGCCAGCAGCAGGACAGGAAGAGATGGCTACACCTTC CASSRTGRDGYTF
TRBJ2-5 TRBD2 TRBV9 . TGTGCCAGCAGCCCACGAACCGGGACTAGTCGGTTTGAAGAGACCCAGTACTTC CASSPRTGTSRFEETQYF
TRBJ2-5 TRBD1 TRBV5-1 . TGCGCCAGCAGCCCGGGACAGGCGTTGGATAGTCAGTACTTC CASSPGQALDSQYF
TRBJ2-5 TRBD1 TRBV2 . TGTGCCAGCCGGCCGGGACAGGCTACGGAGACCCAGTACTTC CASRPGQATETQYF
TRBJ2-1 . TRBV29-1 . TGCAGCGTTGAAAGGGCTAGCCGGGGGACCAGAGAGCAGTTCTTC CSVERASRGTREQFF
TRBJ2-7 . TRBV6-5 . TGTGCCAGCAGGGACTCTTACGAGCAGTACTTC CASRDSYEQYF
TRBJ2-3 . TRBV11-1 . TGTGCCAGCAGCTCTCGACTAGTAGATACGCAGTATTTT CASSSRLVDTQYF
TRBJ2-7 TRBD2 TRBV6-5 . TGTGCCAGCGTTTTGGGACTAGCTGGCGAGCAGTACTTC CASVLGLAGEQYF
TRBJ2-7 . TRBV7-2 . TGTGCCAGCAGCGTTGAGCCGGGCCTTGGGGCGCAGTACTTC CASSVEPGLGAQYF
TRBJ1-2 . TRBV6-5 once TGTGCCAGCAGTTATTCCCCCGGGGTTGGCTACACCTTC CASSYSPGVGYTF
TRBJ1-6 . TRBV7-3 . TGTGCCAGCTCTGCGGCCTATAATTCACCCCTCCACTTT CASSAAYNSPLHF
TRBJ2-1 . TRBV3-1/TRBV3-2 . TGTGCCAGCAGCTTCGCCCGGCGGGTTGGTGAGCAGTTCTTC CASSFARRVGEQFF
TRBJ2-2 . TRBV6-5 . TGTGCCAGCAGTTGGGCACGGAACACCGGGGAGCTGTTTTTT CASSWARNTGELFF
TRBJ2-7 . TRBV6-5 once TGTGCCAGCAGCCTCCCGGGGAGCTACGAGCAGTACTTC CASSLPGSYEQYF
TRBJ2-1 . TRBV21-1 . TGTGCCAGCAGCAAAGTGCAGACGGAAACCCAGGGGAATGAGCAGTTCTTC CASSKVQTETQGNEQFF
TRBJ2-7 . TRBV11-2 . TGTGCCAGCAGCTTAGGAACCGGGTCCTACGAGCAGTACTTC CASSLGTGSYEQYF
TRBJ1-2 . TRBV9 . TGTGCCAGCAGCGTATCCATGAGAGCTAACTATGGCTACACCTTC CASSVSMRANYGYTF
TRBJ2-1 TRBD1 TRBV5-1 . TGCGCCAGCAGCTTGGGGTCCTACAGGGGCCTACGCTCCTACAATGAGCAGTTCTTC CASSLGSYRGLRSYNEQFF
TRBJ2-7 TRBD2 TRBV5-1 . TGCGCCAGCAGCTTCAAGGGACTAGCGAAGTACGAGCAGTACTTC CASSFKGLAKYEQYF
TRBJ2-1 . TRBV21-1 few TGTGCCAGCAGCAAAGGTTGTCCGGGACTAGCGGGGGTGGGGCAGTTCTTC CASSKGCPGLAGVGQFF
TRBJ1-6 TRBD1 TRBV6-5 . TGTGCCAGTAACCGACAGGGAATTCATAATTCACCCCTCCACTTT CASNRQGIHNSPLHF
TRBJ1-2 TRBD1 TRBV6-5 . TGTGCCAGCAACCCTAGACAGGGCTATGGCTACACCTTC CASNPRQGYGYTF
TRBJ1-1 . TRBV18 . TGTGCCAGCTCACCAGCCCAGGGGAACACTGAAGCTTTCTTT CASSPAQGNTEAFF
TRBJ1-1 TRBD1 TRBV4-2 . TGTGCCAGCAGCCAAGATGCCAACAGGGGATGGGGCACTGAAGCTTTCTTT CASSQDANRGWGTEAFF
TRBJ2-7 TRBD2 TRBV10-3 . TGTGCCATCAGTGAGACTAGCGGGGGGGAATACGAGCAGTACTTC CAISETSGGEYEQYF
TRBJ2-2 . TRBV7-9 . TGTGCCAGCAGCCCACCCCGGTCGTACACCGGGGAGCTGTTTTTT CASSPPRSYTGELFF
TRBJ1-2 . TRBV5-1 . TGCGCCAGCAGCTTGGGACAGTACGCTAACTATGGCTACACCTTC CASSLGQYANYGYTF
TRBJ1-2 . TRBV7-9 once TGTGCCAGCAGCTTTGTCTCGGGAGCTAACTATGGCTACACCTTC CASSFVSGANYGYTF
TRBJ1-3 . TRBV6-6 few TGTGCCAGCAGTTATGCAGGGTCCCGAAACACCATATATTTT CASSYAGSRNTIYF
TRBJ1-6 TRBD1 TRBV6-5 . TGTGCCAGCAGTCTCGACAGGGGTAATTCACCCCTCCACTTT CASSLDRGNSPLHF